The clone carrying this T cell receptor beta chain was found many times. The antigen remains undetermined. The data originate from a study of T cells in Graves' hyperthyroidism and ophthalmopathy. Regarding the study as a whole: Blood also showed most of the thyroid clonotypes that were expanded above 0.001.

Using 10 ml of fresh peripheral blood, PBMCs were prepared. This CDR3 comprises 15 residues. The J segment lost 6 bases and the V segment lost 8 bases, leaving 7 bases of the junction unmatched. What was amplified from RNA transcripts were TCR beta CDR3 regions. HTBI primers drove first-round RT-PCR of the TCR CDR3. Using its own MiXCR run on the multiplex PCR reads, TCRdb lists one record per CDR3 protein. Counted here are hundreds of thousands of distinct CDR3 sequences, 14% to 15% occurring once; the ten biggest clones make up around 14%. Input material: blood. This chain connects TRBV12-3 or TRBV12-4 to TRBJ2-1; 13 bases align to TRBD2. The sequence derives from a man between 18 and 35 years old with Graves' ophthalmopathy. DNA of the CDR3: TGTGCCAGCGTAAGGACTAGCGGGGGCCTCAATGAGCAGTTCTTC. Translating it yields CASVRTSGGLNEQFF.